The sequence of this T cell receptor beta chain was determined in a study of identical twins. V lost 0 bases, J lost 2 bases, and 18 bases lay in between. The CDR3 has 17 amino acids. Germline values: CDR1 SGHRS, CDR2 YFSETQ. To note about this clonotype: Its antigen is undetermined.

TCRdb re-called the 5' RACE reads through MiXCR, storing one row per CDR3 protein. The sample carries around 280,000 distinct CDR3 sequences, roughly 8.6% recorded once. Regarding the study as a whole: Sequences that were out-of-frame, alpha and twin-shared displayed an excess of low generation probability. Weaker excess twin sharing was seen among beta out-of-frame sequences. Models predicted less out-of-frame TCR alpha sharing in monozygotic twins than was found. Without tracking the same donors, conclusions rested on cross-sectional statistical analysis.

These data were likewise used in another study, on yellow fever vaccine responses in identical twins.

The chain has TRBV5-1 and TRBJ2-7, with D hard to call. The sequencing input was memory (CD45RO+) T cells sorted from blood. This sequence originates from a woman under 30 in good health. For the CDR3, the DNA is TGCGCCAGCAGCTTGGTGGTTTTGGTCTCGTTTACCTACGAGCAGTACGTC. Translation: CASSLVVLVSFTYEQYV.